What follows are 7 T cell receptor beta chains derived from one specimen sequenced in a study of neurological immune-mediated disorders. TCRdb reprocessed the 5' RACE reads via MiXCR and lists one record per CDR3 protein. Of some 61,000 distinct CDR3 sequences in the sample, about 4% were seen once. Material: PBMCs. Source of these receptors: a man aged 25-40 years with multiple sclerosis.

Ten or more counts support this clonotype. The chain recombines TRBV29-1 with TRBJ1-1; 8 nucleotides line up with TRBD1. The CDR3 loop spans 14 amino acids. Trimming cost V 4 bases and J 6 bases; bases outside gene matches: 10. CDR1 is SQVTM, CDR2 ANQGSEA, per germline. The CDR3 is CSVVQPGGSPEAFF. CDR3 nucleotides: TGCAGCGTTGTTCAGCCAGGGGGCTCCCCTGAAGCTTTCTTT. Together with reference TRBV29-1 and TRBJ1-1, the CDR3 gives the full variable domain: SAVISQKPSRDICQRGTSLTIQCQVDSQVTMMFWYRQQPGQSLTLIATANQGSEATYESGFVIDKFPISRPNLTFSTLTVSNMSPEDSSIYLCSVVQPGGSPEAFFGQGTRLTVV.

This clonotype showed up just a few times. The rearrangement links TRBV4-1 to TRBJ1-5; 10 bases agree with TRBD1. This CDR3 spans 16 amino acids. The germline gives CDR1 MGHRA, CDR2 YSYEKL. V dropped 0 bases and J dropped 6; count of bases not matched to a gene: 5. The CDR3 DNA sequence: TGCGCCAGCAGCCAAGAAGGGACAGGGGTAGGTCAGCCCCAGCATTTT. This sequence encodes CASSQEGTGVGQPQHF.

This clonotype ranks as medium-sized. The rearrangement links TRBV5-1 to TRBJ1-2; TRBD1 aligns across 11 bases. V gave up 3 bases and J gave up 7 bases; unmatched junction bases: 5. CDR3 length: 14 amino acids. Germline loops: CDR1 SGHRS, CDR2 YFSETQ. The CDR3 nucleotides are TGCGCCAGCAGCTACGGACAGGGGGCACGTGGCTACACCTTC. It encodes CASSYGQGARGYTF.

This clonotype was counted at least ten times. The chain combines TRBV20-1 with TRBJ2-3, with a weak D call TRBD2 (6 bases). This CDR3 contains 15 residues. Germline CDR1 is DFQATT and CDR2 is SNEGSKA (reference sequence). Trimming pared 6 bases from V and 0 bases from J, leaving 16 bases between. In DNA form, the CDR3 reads TGCAGTGCCCTTACGGCGGGGACTAGCACAGATACGCAGTATTTT. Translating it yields CSALTAGTSTDTQYF.

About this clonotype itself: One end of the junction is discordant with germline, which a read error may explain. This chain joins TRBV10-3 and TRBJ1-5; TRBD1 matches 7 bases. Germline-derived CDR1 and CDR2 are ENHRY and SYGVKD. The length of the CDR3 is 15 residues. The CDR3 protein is CAISESRGPNQPQNF. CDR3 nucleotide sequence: TGTGCCATCAGTGAGTCGAGGGGGCCTAATCAGCCCCAGAATTTT.

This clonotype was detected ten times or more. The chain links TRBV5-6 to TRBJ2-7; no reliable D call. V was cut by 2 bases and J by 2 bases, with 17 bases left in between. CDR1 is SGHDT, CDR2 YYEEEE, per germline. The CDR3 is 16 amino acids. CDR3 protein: CASSFYTRMSPYEQYF. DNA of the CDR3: TGTGCCAGCAGCTTTTATACGCGGATGTCCCCCTACGAGCAGTACTTC.

CDR3 bases: TGCGCCAGCAGCGGGGGGACGAGCACTGAAGCTTTCTTT. Protein: CASSGGTSTEAFF. The chain carries TRBV5-1 and TRBJ1-1; a weak D match, TRBD1 (5 bases). The CDR3 contains 13 residues. Germline V CDR1 and CDR2: SGHRS, YFSETQ. Trimming removed 4 bases at V and 4 bases at J, with 11 bases between.